This entry concerns a single T cell receptor beta chain. Its cognate antigen is unknown. The data were taken from a study of T cell responses to AZD1222 COVID-19 vaccine. Generated by immunoSEQ multiplex PCR, the TCRdb table keeps only in-frame clones and is missing some. The profile shows 25,000 to 30,000 clones, more than 70% of them singletons. Per germline, CDR1 SGDLS and CDR2 YYNGEE. With 2 bases clipped from V and 3 bases from J, the junction kept 11 bases outside the gene matches. This CDR3 spans 17 amino acids. General study results and limits: Nearly half of the spike-specific TCRs reportedly recognize variant regions that carry no mutations. Donors were chiefly white British, with a greater number of females, and clonal diversity was perhaps underestimated. Baseline serology detected seropositivity in only a handful of AZD1222 recipients. Repertoires were collected only later (after the peak T cell response had occurred).

The receptor's source is an adult in good health. This sequence joins TRBV9 and TRBJ2-3; 8 bases align to TRBD1. The source material was peripheral blood, sampled on day 0 of AZD1222 vaccination. The CDR3 region has the DNA TGTGCCAGCAGCGTCCCAACCGGGACAGGAAAGACAGATACGCAGTATTTT. This codes for CASSVPTGTGKTDTQYF. The complete variable domain, with remaining parts taken from reference TRBV9 and TRBJ2-3, reads DSGVTQTPKHLITATGQRVTLRCSPRSGDLSVYWYQQSLDQGLQFLIQYYNGEERAKGNILERFSAQQFPDLHSELNLSSLELGDSALYFCASSVPTGTGKTDTQYFGPGTRLTVL.